This T cell receptor (beta chain) comes out of a study of T cells expressing NK-cell markers. Study-wide points: Roughly 1.0-7.0% of CD8+ T cells in more than five donors belonged to dominant NKG2C+ clonotypes.

Notes on this clonotype: Antigen specificity is unknown.

Using the 5' RACE reads, TCRdb records one entry per CDR3 protein without DNA. Listed are fewer than 300,000 distinct CDR3 sequences; 4% to 4.5% falls within the top ten. The CDR3 consists of 14 residues. Germline values: CDR1 SQVTM, CDR2 ANQGSEA. The sequence came from a woman between 18 and 70 years old in good health. Material: blood T cells: a sorted CD56 or NKG2C T cell subset, CD4+ or CD8+ T cells, or bulk PBMC T cells (not recorded which). This sequence joins TRBV29-1 and TRBJ2-7; the TCRdb D gene call, TRBD1, has no DNA to confirm it. The chain's CDR3 is CSVYPQGALYEQYF.